This T cell receptor beta chain was identified during a study of technical replicates of blood from a few donors. The germline gives CDR1 LNHNV, CDR2 YYDKDF (reference sequence). The CDR3 runs 16 residues. The V gene end was trimmed by 3 bases and the J gene end by 4 bases; junction bases not matched to a gene: 7. Clones were sequenced by immunoSEQ multiplex PCR, and TCRdb holds only the in-frame ones, with some missing. This sample yields 70,000 to 80,000 clones, of which just under 97% are seen a single time; 0.21% belongs to the top ten. The sample was T cells isolated from PBMCs. The V call is TRBV15, the J call TRBJ2-1; TRBD1 agrees at 9 bases. This TCR was recovered from a human donor in good health. This CDR3 reads CATSRGQGRRYNEQFF. The CDR3 nucleotides read TGTGCCACCAGCAGGGGACAGGGACGAAGGTACAATGAGCAGTTCTTC.